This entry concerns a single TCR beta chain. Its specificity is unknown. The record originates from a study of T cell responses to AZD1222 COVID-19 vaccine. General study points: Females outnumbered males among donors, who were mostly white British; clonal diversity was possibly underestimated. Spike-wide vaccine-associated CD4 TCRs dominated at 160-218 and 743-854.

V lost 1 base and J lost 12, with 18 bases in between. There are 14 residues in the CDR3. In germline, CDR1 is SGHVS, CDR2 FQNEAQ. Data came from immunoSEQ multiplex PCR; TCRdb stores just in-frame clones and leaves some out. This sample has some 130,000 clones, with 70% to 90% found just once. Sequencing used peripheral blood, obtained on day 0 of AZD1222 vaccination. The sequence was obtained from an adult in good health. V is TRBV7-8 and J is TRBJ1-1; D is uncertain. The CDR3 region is CASSLVGGSSETFF. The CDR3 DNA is TGTGCCAGCAGCTTAGTCGGTGGCTCTTCCGAAACTTTCTTT.